This T cell receptor (beta chain) was obtained from a study of patients and donors after allogeneic stem cell transplantation. TCRdb reprocessed the RT-PCR reads with MiXCR, giving one entry per CDR3 protein. The data hold approximately 140,000 distinct CDR3 sequences, with about 40% observed a single time. This receptor was taken from a human donor who was either an allogeneic HSCT recipient or a stem cell or donor lymphocyte infusion donor (not recorded which). It is not recorded whose cells these are; they may come from a transplant donor. The source material was blood, either unsorted or a sorted T cell fraction (not recorded which).

CDR3 loop: CASSLVGRTRSYTF. CDR3 in DNA: TGCGCCAGCAGCTTGGTGGGCAGGACTAGAAGCTACACCTTC. V is TRBV5-1 and J is TRBJ1-2, with unresolved D. This CDR3 comprises 14 residues. Germline V gene data show CDR1 as SGHRS and CDR2 as YFSETQ. V was pared by 0 bases and J by 9 bases, with 15 bases between.